The 29 T cell receptor beta chains presented below share a single source sample, sequenced in a study of graft-versus-host responses after intestinal transplantation. Data came from immunoSEQ multiplex PCR; TCRdb stores just in-frame clones and leaves some out. The sample shows some 90,000 clones, 80% to 95% of them seen only once. Their antigens are not known. Sequences were derived from unstimulated CD8+ T cells sorted from spleen or lymph node cells, sampled before intestinal transplant. All receptors derive from a human donor who received an intestinal transplant.

V gene TRBV9 combines with J gene TRBJ2-1, with TRBD2 matching over 10 bases. J was trimmed by 4 bases and V by 4 bases; bases with no gene match: 8. CDR1 and CDR2 from the germline V gene are SGDLS and YYNGEE. CDR3 length equals 16 residues. CDR3 amino acids: CASSTNLAGVYNEQFF. The CDR3, as DNA: TGTGCCAGCAGCACGAATCTAGCGGGGGTTTACAATGAGCAGTTCTTC.

The chain combines TRBV5-1 with TRBJ2-5, with TRBD2 identical over 8 bases. From germline, CDR1 is SGHRS and CDR2 YFSETQ. This CDR3 contains 17 residues. The V segment lost 2 bases and the J segment 2 bases; nucleotides outside the gene matches: 11. The CDR3 DNA is TGCGCCAGCAGCTTAAGGAGTAGCGGGGCTATGCAAGAGACCCAGTACTTC. Its protein is CASSLRSSGAMQETQYF. The full variable domain, rest sourced from reference TRBV5-1 and TRBJ2-5, is KAGVTQTPRYLIKTRGQQVTLSCSPISGHRSVSWYQQTPGQGLQFLFEYFSETQRNKGNFPGRFSGRQFSNSRSEMNVSTLELGDSALYLCASSLRSSGAMQETQYFGPGTRLLVL.

This chain links TRBV2 with TRBJ2-1; no reliable D call. The germline gives CDR1 SNHLY, CDR2 FYNNEI. This CDR3 region has 13 residues. Trimming pared 4 bases from V and 4 bases from J, leaving 8 bases between. The CDR3 region has the DNA TGTGCCAGCAGTGTTTACGGTTACAATGAGCAGTTCTTC. Translation gives CASSVYGYNEQFF.

The chain combines TRBV2 with TRBJ1-2; TRBD1 matches at 7 bases. The CDR3 is made up of 12 amino acids. CDR1 is SNHLY and CDR2 is FYNNEI in the germline V gene. The junction had 4 bases not matched to a gene; V was cut back by 6 bases and J by 6 bases. The CDR3 reads CASSGTGDGYTF. The DNA for the CDR3 is TGTGCCAGCAGCGGTACAGGGGATGGCTACACCTTC.

The chain combines TRBV29-1 with TRBJ2-3; D may be TRBD2 (5 bases). Trimming removed 7 bases from V and 4 bases from J, with 12 bases in between. The CDR3 totals 12 residues. Germline V gene sequence: CDR1 SQVTM, CDR2 ANQGSEA. The DNA of the CDR3 is TGCAGCGCTCGAGGGTCGGCAGATACGCAGTATTTT. Its protein product is CSARGSADTQYF.

This rearrangement joins TRBV7-3 to TRBJ2-2; 7 bases map to TRBD2. Unmatched junction bases numbered 5, after V lost 2 bases and J lost 5 bases. The CDR3 has 15 residues. Germline CDR1 SGHTA, CDR2 FQGTGA. The CDR3 here is CASSLYGGRTGELFF. CDR3 sequence (DNA): TGTGCCAGCAGCTTATACGGGGGGAGGACCGGGGAGCTGTTTTTT.

This chain joins TRBV19 and TRBJ1-1; 8 nucleotides agree with TRBD1. J gave up 3 bases and V 5 bases, and 5 bases lay outside the gene matches. Germline V CDR1 and CDR2: LNHDA, SQIVND (reference sequence). This CDR3 spans 14 amino acids. CDR3 loop: CASSEQGDYTEAFF. CDR3 nucleotides: TGTGCCAGTAGTGAACAGGGGGACTACACTGAAGCTTTCTTT.

The chain carries TRBV12-5 and TRBJ2-7, with 7 bases matching TRBD1. Unmatched junction bases numbered 4, after V lost 2 bases and J lost 3 bases. The CDR3 runs to 14 residues. Germline V lookup: CDR1 LGHNT, CDR2 FRNRAP. In DNA form, the CDR3 reads TGTGCTAGTGGTTTGTTTAACAGGGGCTACGAGCAGTACTTC. Translation gives CASGLFNRGYEQYF.

The J gene is TRBJ2-1, the V gene TRBV13; the D gene is possibly TRBD2 (7 bases). The ends were cut back, 10 bases at V and 7 bases at J, with 20 bases in the middle. There are 14 residues in the CDR3. CDR1 and CDR2 (germline): PRHDT, FYEKMQ (reference sequence). The CDR3 bases are TGTGCCACTAGGGGGGAGGGCCCCGTGAATGAGCAGTTCTTC. This encodes CATRGEGPVNEQFF.

This clone was recorded once. The CDR3 DNA follows: TGCGCCAGCAGCCAAGACAGGGTCAGCTACAATGAGCAGTTCTTC. Translating gives CASSQDRVSYNEQFF. The chain combines TRBV4-3 with TRBJ2-1, with a weak D call TRBD1 (5 bases). Between the trimmed V and J ends, which lost 0 bases and 3 bases, there was a span of 9 bases. Germline V gives CDR1 LGHNA, CDR2 YSLEER. CDR3 size: 15 residues.

A note on this clone: The sample has other DNA sequences that encode this CDR3 too. This chain links TRBV18 with TRBJ2-3; 8 bases are shared with TRBD1. Germline CDR1 KGHSH, CDR2 LQKENI. V gave up 3 bases and J gave up 1 base; unmatched junction bases: 0. The CDR3 length is 14 residues. The CDR3 nucleotides are TGTGCCAGCTCACCGACAGGGGGCACAGATACGCAGTATTTT. It specifies CASSPTGGTDTQYF.

The V and J genes are TRBV15 and TRBJ1-5, with D perhaps matching TRBD1 (6 bases). CDR3 length: 16 residues. V was cut by 0 bases and J by 3 bases, with 12 bases left in between. The germline V gene encodes CDR1 LNHNV and CDR2 YYDKDF (reference sequence). The CDR3 nucleotides read TGTGCCACCAGCAGAGATCTGGGGGACATCAATCAGCCCCAGCATTTT. Translated: CATSRDLGDINQPQHF.

The chain combines TRBV5-1 with TRBJ2-5; 11 positions match TRBD2. CDR1 and CDR2 (germline): SGHRS, YFSETQ. The CDR3 is 18 amino acids. The trim removed 0 bases at V and 5 bases at J, leaving 12 bases unmatched. CDR3 protein: CASSLAWSLAGVRETQYF. The CDR3 nucleotides are TGCGCCAGCAGCTTGGCGTGGTCACTAGCGGGAGTTCGGGAGACCCAGTACTTC.

The chain employs TRBV7-6 and TRBJ2-1; 11 positions agree with TRBD2. The CDR3 runs 16 residues. Germline CDR1 reads SGHVS; CDR2 reads FNYEAQ. Losses at the gene ends were 3 bases for V and 6 bases for J; bases not matched to a gene: 7. Here the CDR3 reads CASSFLAGGVANEQFF. The DNA for the CDR3 is TGTGCCAGCAGCTTCTTAGCGGGGGGGGTGGCCAATGAGCAGTTCTTC.

The CDR3 coding sequence is TGCGCCAGCAGTGAGGCTGGCGGGCAGCTCACAGATACGCAGTATTTT. Translating gives CASSEAGGQLTDTQYF. The rearrangement links TRBV10-2 to TRBJ2-3; TRBD2 is a possible D gene (5 bases). The germline gives CDR1 WSHSY, CDR2 SAAADI. V lost 2 bases and J lost 2, with 14 bases in between. CDR3 size: 16 residues.

The chain employs TRBV4-3 and TRBJ2-5, with D possibly being TRBD1 (6 bases). The better agreement between TRBJ2-7 and the DNA end casts doubt on the J call. CDR3 length equals 14 residues. The germline gives CDR1 LGHNA, CDR2 YSLEER. The CDR3 region has the DNA TGCGCCAGCAGCCAAGTGACAGGTAGCTACGAGCAGTACTTC. It translates to CASSQVTGSYEQYF.

The rearrangement uses TRBV14 and TRBJ2-7; 7 nucleotides align to TRBD2. The length of the CDR3 is 15 residues. Germline assignment: CDR1 SGHDN and CDR2 FVKESK. J lost 3 bases, V lost 2 bases, and 7 bases had no gene match. CDR3 protein: CASSQLPGLFYEQYF. CDR3 in DNA: TGTGCCAGCAGCCAACTACCGGGACTATTCTACGAGCAGTACTTC. The full variable domain, in which reference TRBV14 and TRBJ2-7 provide the parts outside the CDR3, is EAGVTQFPSHSVIEKGQTVTLRCDPISGHDNLYWYRRVMGKEIKFLLHFVKESKQDESGMPNNRFLAERTGGTYSTLKVQPAELEDSGVYFCASSQLPGLFYEQYFGPGTRLTVT.

The J gene is TRBJ1-2, the V gene TRBV6-5; D call uncertain. The V end lost 6 bases, the J end lost 0 bases, and 14 bases lay between the germline ends. The CDR3 has 15 residues. In germline, CDR1 is MNHEY, CDR2 SVGAGI. In DNA, the CDR3 is TGTGCCAGCAGAGACCCCGGGGATTCTAACTATGGCTACACCTTC. As protein: CASRDPGDSNYGYTF.

V usage is TRBV27 and J usage is TRBJ2-1; TRBD2 is a possible D gene (5 bases). Trimming pared 4 bases from V and 7 bases from J, leaving 11 bases between. In germline, CDR1 is MNHEY, CDR2 SMNVEV (reference sequence). This CDR3 region has 13 residues. CDR3 region: CASSSDSLNEQFF. The CDR3 DNA reads TGTGCCAGCAGTTCGGACTCCCTGAATGAGCAGTTCTTC.

This rearrangement joins TRBV9 to TRBJ2-5; perhaps TRBD2 as D (7 bases). V shed 4 bases and J shed 5 bases, with 12 bases lying between them. The CDR3 extends over 13 amino acids. Germline V gene lookup returns CDR1 SGDLS and CDR2 YYNGEE. This CDR3 is CASSLGGRETQYF. Written as DNA, the CDR3 is TGTGCCAGCAGCCTGGGGGGGCGCGAGACCCAGTACTTC.

The chain uses TRBV7-9 and TRBJ2-3, with 7 positions matching TRBD1. Germline-derived CDR1 and CDR2 are SEHNR and FQNEAQ (reference sequence). This CDR3 contains 16 residues. With V trimmed by 5 bases and J by 1 base, 9 bases remained unmatched. The CDR3 sequence: CASSRTRGQGTDTQYF. The CDR3 DNA follows: TGTGCCAGCAGCCGTACGCGAGGACAGGGCACAGATACGCAGTATTTT.

In regard to this clone: One junction end disagrees with the germline gene, perhaps due to a read error. The V call is TRBV30, the J call TRBJ1-1; D is unresolved. The CDR3 has 11 amino acids. Germline V CDR1 and CDR2: GTSNPN, SVGIG (reference sequence). CDR3 sequence: CAWSEDTEACF. The CDR3 nucleotides are TGTGCCTGGAGTGAAGACACTGAAGCTTGCTTT.

V usage is TRBV7-3 and J usage is TRBJ2-7; 8 bases line up with TRBD1. Germline V CDR1 and CDR2: SGHTA, FQGTGA. Germline trimming cut 2 bases from V and 3 bases from J; bases unmatched to any gene: 0. There are 13 residues in the CDR3. CDR3 bases: TGTGCCAGCAGCTTAGGGACAGGCTACGAGCAGTACTTC. Translating it yields CASSLGTGYEQYF.

The chain carries TRBV7-3 and TRBJ1-1; D is ambiguous. Trimming cost V 0 bases and J 1 base, with 6 bases left between them. Germline V gives CDR1 SGHTA, CDR2 FQGTGA. CDR3 length: 14 residues. The CDR3 is CASSLTAANTEAFF. CDR3 sequence (DNA): TGTGCCAGCAGCTTAACCGCGGCGAACACTGAAGCTTTCTTT.

The chain uses TRBV5-6 and TRBJ1-2; TRBD1 aligns across 8 bases. The CDR3 extends over 15 amino acids. The trim removed 4 bases at V and 8 bases at J, leaving 13 bases unmatched. Germline values: CDR1 SGHDT, CDR2 YYEEEE. CDR3 DNA: TGTGCCAGCAGCATAGCTGGGACAGGCTATATCGGCTACACCTTC. This codes for CASSIAGTGYIGYTF.

This chain links TRBV7-2 with TRBJ2-1; 8 bases match TRBD2. This CDR3 is 14 amino acids long. Trimming cost V 5 bases and J 5 bases; bases outside gene matches: 5. The germline gives CDR1 SGHTA, CDR2 FQGNSA. The CDR3 nucleotides read TGTGCCAGCAGCATTAGCGGGACCCACAATGAGCAGTTCTTC. It yields the protein CASSISGTHNEQFF.

This chain uses TRBV5-1 with TRBJ1-2; 8 bases agree with TRBD1. V dropped 0 bases and J dropped 8; count of bases not matched to a gene: 6. CDR3 size: 14 residues. CDR1 SGHRS and CDR2 YFSETQ come from the germline V gene. The CDR3 here is CASSLGQGATGYTF. The CDR3 DNA reads as TGCGCCAGCAGCTTGGGTCAGGGGGCGACGGGCTACACCTTC.

The rearrangement uses TRBV5-4 and TRBJ1-4; TRBD1 matches at 12 bases. The CDR3 spans 15 residues. Germline lookup yields CDR1 SGHNT and CDR2 YYREEE (reference sequence). The ends lost 4 bases at V and 7 bases at J; junction bases unmatched: 5. Here the CDR3 DNA reads TGTGCCAGCAGCCCGGGACAGGGGGCTGGTGAAAAACTGTTTTTT. Translating gives CASSPGQGAGEKLFF.

The genes are TRBV13 and TRBJ2-2; no firm D call. CDR1 PRHDT and CDR2 FYEKMQ come from the germline V gene (reference sequence). V gave up 8 bases and J gave up 1 base, with 8 bases separating them. The CDR3 sequence is 13 residues long. CDR3 sequence: CASGTENTGELFF. The CDR3 nucleotides are TGTGCCAGCGGTACAGAGAACACCGGGGAGCTGTTTTTT.